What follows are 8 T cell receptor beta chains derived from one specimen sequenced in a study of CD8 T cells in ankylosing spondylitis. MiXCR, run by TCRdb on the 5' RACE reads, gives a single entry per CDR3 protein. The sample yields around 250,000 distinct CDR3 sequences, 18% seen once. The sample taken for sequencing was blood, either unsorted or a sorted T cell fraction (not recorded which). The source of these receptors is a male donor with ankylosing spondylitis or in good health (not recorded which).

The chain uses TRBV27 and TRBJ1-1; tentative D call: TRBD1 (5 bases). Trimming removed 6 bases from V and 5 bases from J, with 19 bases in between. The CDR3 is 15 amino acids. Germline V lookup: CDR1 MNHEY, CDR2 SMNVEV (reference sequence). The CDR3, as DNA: TGTGCCAGCAGCCCCCTAGGAGGGGCCGGGACTGAAGCTTTCTTT. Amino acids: CASSPLGGAGTEAFF.

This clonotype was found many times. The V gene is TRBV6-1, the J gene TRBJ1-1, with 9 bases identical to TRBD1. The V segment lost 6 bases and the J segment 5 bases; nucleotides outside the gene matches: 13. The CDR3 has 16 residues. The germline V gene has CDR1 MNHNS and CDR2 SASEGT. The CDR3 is CASRSGTGLTGTEAFF. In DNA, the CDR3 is TGTGCCAGCAGATCCGGGACAGGGCTGACCGGGACTGAAGCTTTCTTT.

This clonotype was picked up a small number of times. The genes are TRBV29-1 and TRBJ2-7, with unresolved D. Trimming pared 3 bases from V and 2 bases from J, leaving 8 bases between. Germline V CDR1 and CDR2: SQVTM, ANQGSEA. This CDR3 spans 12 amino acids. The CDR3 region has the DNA TGCAGCGTTGAGGACGGAGCCTACGAGCAGTACTTC. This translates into CSVEDGAYEQYF.

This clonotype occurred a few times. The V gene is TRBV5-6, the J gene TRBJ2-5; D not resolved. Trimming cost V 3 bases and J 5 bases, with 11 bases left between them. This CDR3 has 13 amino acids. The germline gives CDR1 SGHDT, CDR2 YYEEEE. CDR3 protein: CASSWTGSETQYF. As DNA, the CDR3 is TGTGCCAGCAGCTGGACGGGCTCGGAGACCCAGTACTTC.

The CDR3 loop is CAISESSGADAYEQYF. The CDR3 nucleotides read TGTGCCATCAGTGAGTCGTCAGGGGCAGACGCCTACGAGCAGTACTTC. V usage is TRBV10-3 and J usage is TRBJ2-7; tentatively, D is TRBD1 (6 bases). The CDR3 length is 16 residues. CDR1 and CDR2 from the germline V gene are ENHRY and SYGVKD. Trimming cost V 0 bases and J 2 bases, with 14 bases left between them.

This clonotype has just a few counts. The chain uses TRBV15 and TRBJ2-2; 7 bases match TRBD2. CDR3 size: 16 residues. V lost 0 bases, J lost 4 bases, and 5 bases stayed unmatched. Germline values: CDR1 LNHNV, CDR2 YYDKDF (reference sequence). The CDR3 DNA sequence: TGTGCCACCAGCAGAGATCCCAGGGAGGGCACCGGGGAGCTGTTTTTT. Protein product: CATSRDPREGTGELFF.

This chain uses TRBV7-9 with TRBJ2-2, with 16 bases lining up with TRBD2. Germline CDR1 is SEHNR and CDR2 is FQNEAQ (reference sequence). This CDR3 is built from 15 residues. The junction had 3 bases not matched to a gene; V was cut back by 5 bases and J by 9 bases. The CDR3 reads CASSGTSGRARELFF. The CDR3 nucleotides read TGTGCCAGCAGCGGGACTAGCGGGAGGGCCCGGGAGCTGTTTTTT.

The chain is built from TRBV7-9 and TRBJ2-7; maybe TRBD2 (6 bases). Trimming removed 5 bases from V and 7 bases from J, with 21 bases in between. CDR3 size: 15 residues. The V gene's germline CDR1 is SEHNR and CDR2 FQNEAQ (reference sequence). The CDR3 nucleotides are TGTGCCAGCAGCCCCGGGAGCGGTTCTAGGGAAGAGCAGTACTTC. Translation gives CASSPGSGSREEQYF.